The present entry profiles one T cell receptor beta chain with its context. The antigen is undetermined. This entry is derived from a study of T cell responses to AZD1222 COVID-19 vaccine. The method was immunoSEQ multiplex PCR; TCRdb's version includes in-frame clones alone and lacks a portion of them. The table records roughly 120,000 clones, roughly nine tenths of them present only once. The V end lost 1 base, the J end lost 1 base, and 13 bases lay between the germline ends. There are 16 residues in the CDR3. Germline V CDR1 and CDR2: SGHVS, FQNEAQ. Findings and limits, study-wide: Mostly white British, mostly female donors; authors suggested clonal diversity may be underestimated. The study found vaccine-associated CD4 TCRs spanning spike, dominant at 160-218 and 743-854. Nearly half of spike-specific TCRs reportedly target unmutated variant regions.

The J gene is TRBJ1-2, the V gene TRBV7-8; TRBD1 is a possible D gene (5 bases). This TCR came from an adult in good health. Specimen: peripheral blood, collected on day 0 of AZD1222 vaccination. The CDR3 DNA follows: TGTGCCAGCAGCTTAGGGCCCAGGAGGGGTAACTATGGCTACACCTTC. Its protein is CASSLGPRRGNYGYTF.